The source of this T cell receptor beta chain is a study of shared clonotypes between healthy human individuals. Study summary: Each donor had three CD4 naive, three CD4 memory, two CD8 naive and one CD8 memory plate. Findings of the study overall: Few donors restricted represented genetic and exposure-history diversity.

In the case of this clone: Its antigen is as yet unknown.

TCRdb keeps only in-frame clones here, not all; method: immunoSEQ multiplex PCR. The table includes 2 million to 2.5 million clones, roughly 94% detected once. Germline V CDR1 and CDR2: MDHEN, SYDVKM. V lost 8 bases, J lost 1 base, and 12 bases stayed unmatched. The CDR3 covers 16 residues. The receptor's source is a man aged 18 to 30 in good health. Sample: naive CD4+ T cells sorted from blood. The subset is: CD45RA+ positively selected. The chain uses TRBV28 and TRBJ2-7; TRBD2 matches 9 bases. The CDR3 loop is CASRKRGAGGSYEQYF. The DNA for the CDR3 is TGTGCCAGCCGAAAGAGAGGAGCGGGGGGTTCCTACGAGCAGTACTTC.